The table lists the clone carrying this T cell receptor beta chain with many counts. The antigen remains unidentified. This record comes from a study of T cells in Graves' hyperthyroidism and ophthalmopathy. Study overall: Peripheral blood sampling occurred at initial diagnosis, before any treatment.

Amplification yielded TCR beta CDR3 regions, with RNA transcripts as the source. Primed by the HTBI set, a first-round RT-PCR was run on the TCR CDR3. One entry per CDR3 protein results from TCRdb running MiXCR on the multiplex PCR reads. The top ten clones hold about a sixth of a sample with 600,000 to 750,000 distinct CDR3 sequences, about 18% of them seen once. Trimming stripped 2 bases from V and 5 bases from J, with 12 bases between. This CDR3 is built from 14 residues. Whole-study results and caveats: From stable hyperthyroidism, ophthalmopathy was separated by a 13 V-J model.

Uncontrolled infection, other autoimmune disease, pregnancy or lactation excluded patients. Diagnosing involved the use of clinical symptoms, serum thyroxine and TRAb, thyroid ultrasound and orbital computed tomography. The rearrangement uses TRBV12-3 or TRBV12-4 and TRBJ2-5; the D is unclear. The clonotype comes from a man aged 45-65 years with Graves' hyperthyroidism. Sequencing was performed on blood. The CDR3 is CASSLSLTRETQYF. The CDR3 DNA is TGTGCCAGCAGTTTAAGTCTTACTCGGGAGACCCAGTACTTC.